These 25 T cell receptor beta chains were sequenced from one sample in a study of shared clonotypes between healthy human individuals (dated by TCRdb to the early 2020s). Libraries were constructed by the immunoSEQ multiplex PCR assay. Drawn from immuneACCESS, this table holds only the in-frame rearrangements with V and J called that TCRdb kept. Clones are partly lost; checked studies trace under half to an unresolved V gene and leave the rest unexplained. Within this sample are a few million clones, with 92% of them counted one time only. The ten most abundant clones make up about 0.36% of the sample. The sequencing input was naive CD4+ T cells from PBMCs. In the paper's terms, the cell subset or site label means: CD45RA+ positively selected. These receptors were obtained from a man between 18 and 29 years old in good health. Some clones in this sample may be carry-over from other donors' samples.

CDR3 bases: TGTGCCAGCAGTTACCTCCGGGATAGGAGTGAGACCCAGTACTTC. Protein product: CASSYLRDRSETQYF. This chain links TRBV6-6 with TRBJ2-5, with D possibly TRBD2 on 5 matching bases. Germline values: CDR1 MNHNY, CDR2 SVGAGI (reference sequence). CDR3 size: 15 residues. V lost 2 bases and J lost 5, with 15 bases in between.

The chain has TRBV5-1 and TRBJ1-4, with D hard to call. CDR1 and CDR2 from the germline V gene are SGHRS and YFSETQ. The V end lost 3 bases, the J end lost 7 bases, and 16 bases lay between the germline ends. The CDR3 length is 15 residues. The DNA for the CDR3 is TGCGCCAGCAGCTCGGAGCCGGGAACCCCTGAAAAACTGTTTTTT. Amino acid sequence: CASSSEPGTPEKLFF.

This chain connects TRBV28 to TRBJ2-7; TRBD2 is a possible D gene (6 bases). Trimming removed 5 bases from V and 3 bases from J, with 17 bases in between. This CDR3 is 15 amino acids long. In germline, CDR1 is MDHEN, CDR2 SYDVKM. The CDR3 bases are TGTGCCAGCAGTCGAGGGGCTCGGGAGCTCTACGAGCAGTACTTC. Translating gives CASSRGARELYEQYF.

The chain links TRBV5-1 to TRBJ2-7; TRBD1 matches at 7 bases. With 4 bases clipped from V and 2 bases from J, the junction kept 9 bases outside the gene matches. There are 15 residues in the CDR3. Germline loops: CDR1 SGHRS, CDR2 YFSETQ. The CDR3 nucleotides read TGCGCCAGCAGCCCCTCCGGGACAGCTGCCTACGAGCAGTACTTC. Protein product: CASSPSGTAAYEQYF.

The chain links TRBV7-9 to TRBJ1-1, with 9 bases lining up with TRBD1. V lost 6 bases, J lost 1 base, and 6 bases stayed unmatched. CDR1 is SEHNR and CDR2 is FQNEAQ in the germline V gene (reference sequence). The CDR3 length is 15 residues. Here the CDR3 reads CASRKQGAANTEAFF. The CDR3 coding sequence is TGTGCCAGCAGAAAACAGGGGGCCGCGAACACTGAAGCTTTCTTT.

The V gene is TRBV25-1, the J gene TRBJ2-1; D uncertain. The germline V gene has CDR1 MGHDK and CDR2 SYGVNS. The length of the CDR3 is 15 residues. Trimming pared 4 bases from V and 8 bases from J, leaving 18 bases between. CDR3 DNA sequence: TGTGCCAGCAGTGCTCTGCTGGGCTCCGGAGATGAGCAGTTCTTC. Encoded protein: CASSALLGSGDEQFF.

The chain combines TRBV6-1 with TRBJ2-2; 7 bases match TRBD1. The CDR3 totals 15 residues. J lost 7 bases, V lost 0 bases, and 5 bases had no gene match. Per the germline V gene, CDR1 is MNHNS and CDR2 is SASEGT. This chain's CDR3 is CASSEAGGAYGELFF. CDR3 DNA: TGTGCCAGCAGTGAAGCAGGGGGCGCTTACGGGGAGCTGTTTTTT.

Turning to this clone: This sample includes further DNA sequences coding for the same CDR3. The chain recombines TRBV7-3 with TRBJ2-1; D is perhaps TRBD1 (6 bases). Trimming stripped 6 bases from V and 1 base from J, with 10 bases between. The CDR3 spans 14 residues. The V gene's germline CDR1 is SGHTA and CDR2 FQGTGA. The DNA for the CDR3 is TGTGCCAGCAGTCCTACAGGGTCCTACAATGAGCAGTTCTTC. It translates to CASSPTGSYNEQFF.

V and J are TRBV5-1 and TRBJ2-2; no clear D gene. This CDR3 contains 12 residues. The V gene lost 2 bases and the J gene lost 3 bases, with 2 bases spanning the gap. Germline assignment: CDR1 SGHRS and CDR2 YFSETQ. The CDR3 DNA follows: TGCGCCAGCAGCTTTGACACCGGGGAGCTGTTTTTT. This sequence encodes CASSFDTGELFF. The variable domain in full, completed from reference TRBV5-1 and TRBJ2-2, reads KAGVTQTPRYLIKTRGQQVTLSCSPISGHRSVSWYQQTPGQGLQFLFEYFSETQRNKGNFPGRFSGRQFSNSRSEMNVSTLELGDSALYLCASSFDTGELFFGEGSRLTVL.

This clone was seen a single time. The rearrangement uses TRBV11-2 and TRBJ2-6, with D maybe TRBD2 (6 bases). With 6 bases removed from V and 2 bases from J, the gap between germline ends came to 14 bases. CDR3 length equals 16 residues. Germline V gives CDR1 SGHAT, CDR2 FQNNGV. The CDR3: CASRGPGGTGANVLTF. The CDR3 DNA reads as TGTGCCAGCAGGGGCCCTGGAGGGACTGGGGCCAACGTCCTGACTTTC.

This clone was detected once. CDR3 in amino acids: CASSMDRGPYEQYF. The CDR3 region has the DNA TGTGCCAGCAGCATGGACAGGGGCCCCTACGAGCAGTACTTC. The chain couples TRBV7-2 to TRBJ2-7, with 9 bases identical to TRBD1. Germline CDR1 reads SGHTA; CDR2 reads FQGNSA. The length of the CDR3 is 14 residues. V lost 5 bases and J lost 2; bases outside the gene matches: 4.

This chain connects TRBV5-1 to TRBJ2-2; 7 bases agree with TRBD2. The V gene end was trimmed by 4 bases and the J gene end by 4 bases; junction bases not matched to a gene: 7. CDR1 and CDR2 (germline): SGHRS, YFSETQ. The CDR3 contains 15 residues. Here the CDR3 reads CASSRRLAPTGELFF. The CDR3 DNA reads as TGCGCCAGCAGCCGCCGACTAGCCCCCACCGGGGAGCTGTTTTTT.

Here the CDR3 DNA reads TGTGCCAGCAGCTTGGCGGACAGAAACTATGGCTACACCTTC. Translated: CASSLADRNYGYTF. The chain combines TRBV5-6 with TRBJ1-2, with D possibly matching TRBD1 (6 bases). The CDR3 sequence is 14 residues long. Germline CDR1 is SGHDT and CDR2 is YYEEEE. Trimming removed 0 bases at V and 2 bases at J, with 8 bases between.

The chain is built from TRBV6-5 and TRBJ2-1; 13 bases map to TRBD2. CDR1 MNHEY and CDR2 SVGAGI come from the germline V gene. This CDR3 has 16 amino acids. Unmatched junction bases numbered 8, after V lost 0 bases and J lost 12 bases. CDR3 loop: CASSYSWTSGSLRQFF. The CDR3 coding sequence is TGTGCCAGCAGTTACTCGTGGACTAGCGGGAGTCTCAGGCAGTTCTTC.

CDR3 region: CASSSPGSPRGNTIYF. CDR3 in DNA: TGTGCCAGCAGTTCCCCGGGTTCGCCTCGGGGAAACACCATATATTTT. The chain recombines TRBV28 with TRBJ1-3; D unresolved. The CDR3 extends over 16 amino acids. V lost 4 bases and J 4 bases, leaving 17 bases between the germline ends. The germline V gene encodes CDR1 MDHEN and CDR2 SYDVKM.

This clone was observed a single time. The V gene is TRBV5-3, the J gene TRBJ1-4; D call uncertain. TRBV5-3 is identified as an open reading frame with a role that is uncertain. The CDR3 spans 17 residues. Trimming left V 10 bases short and J 4 bases short, with 26 bases between. In DNA, the CDR3 is TGTGCCGTCGAGCCGACCACTGGCCCCCCATGTAATGAAAAACTGTTTTTT. This translates into CAVEPTTGPPCNEKLFF.

This rearrangement joins TRBV7-8 to TRBJ2-6; no clear D gene. The CDR3 runs 15 residues. Trimming took 2 bases from V and 4 from J, leaving 9 bases between them. Germline V CDR1 and CDR2: SGHVS, FQNEAQ. The CDR3 DNA is TGTGCCAGCAGCTTATTGATTGCCGGGGCCAACGTCCTGACTTTC. It specifies CASSLLIAGANVLTF.

This CDR3 reads CASSLARAGGLGNEQFF. CDR3 nucleotide sequence: TGCGCCAGCAGCTTGGCCCGGGCGGGAGGTCTGGGGAATGAGCAGTTCTTC. The V and J genes are TRBV5-1 and TRBJ2-1; TRBD2 matches at 8 bases. Germline CDR1 SGHRS, CDR2 YFSETQ. The ends lost 0 bases at V and 7 bases at J; junction bases unmatched: 12. The CDR3 runs to 17 residues.

This rearrangement joins TRBV4-3 to TRBJ2-1; D unclear. V dropped 1 base and J dropped 3 bases, with 25 bases sitting between them. Germline lookup yields CDR1 LGHNA and CDR2 YSLEER. CDR3 length: 20 amino acids. For the CDR3, the DNA is TGCGCCAGCAGCCAAGGGAAGAATTGGATCAAAGCTAGGGACTACAATGAGCAGTTCTTC. Its protein product is CASSQGKNWIKARDYNEQFF.

This rearrangement joins TRBV19 to TRBJ2-1, with a possible D match to TRBD1 (5 bases). This CDR3 has 18 amino acids. V was shortened by 3 bases and J by 2 bases, with 20 bases between the two germline ends. Germline values: CDR1 LNHDA, CDR2 SQIVND (reference sequence). CDR3 DNA sequence: TGTGCCAGTAGTATTGGAGTCAGGGTCGGAGTTACCTACAATGAGCAGTTCTTC. Protein product: CASSIGVRVGVTYNEQFF.

The rearrangement links TRBV5-1 to TRBJ2-3; possible D gene TRBD1, 6 bases. This CDR3 has 15 amino acids. Germline values: CDR1 SGHRS, CDR2 YFSETQ. V was trimmed by 4 bases and J by 6 bases, leaving 18 bases between them. The DNA of the CDR3 is TGCGCCAGCAGCACGGGACACCAGTCGACGGATACGCAGTATTTT. Its translation: CASSTGHQSTDTQYF.

This chain links TRBV6-5 with TRBJ1-4; the D is unclear. This CDR3 region has 14 residues. Germline values: CDR1 MNHEY, CDR2 SVGAGI. V was trimmed by 2 bases and J by 7 bases, leaving 11 bases between them. CDR3 nucleotide sequence: TGTGCCAGCAGTTACCGGCCCACTCCTGAAAAACTGTTTTTT. It specifies CASSYRPTPEKLFF.

The chain has TRBV2 and TRBJ2-1; D is ambiguous. The germline gives CDR1 SNHLY, CDR2 FYNNEI. Trimming shortened V by 4 bases and J by 5 bases, and 18 bases separated the two germline ends. The CDR3 covers 16 residues. CDR3 region: CASSGAATTYDNEQFF. CDR3 nucleotides: TGTGCCAGCAGTGGGGCGGCTACCACCTATGACAATGAGCAGTTCTTC.

In its sample, this clone was seen once. The chain carries TRBV29-1 and TRBJ2-3, with unresolved D. V lost 0 bases to trimming and J lost 0 bases, with 7 bases between them. Germline CDR1 and CDR2: SQVTM and ANQGSEA. CDR3 size: 14 residues. As DNA, the CDR3 is TGCAGCGTTGAAGATCGGTCTAGCACAGATACGCAGTATTTT. Translated: CSVEDRSSTDTQYF.

The V gene is TRBV2, the J gene TRBJ2-7; TRBD2 agrees at 8 bases. CDR1 and CDR2 (germline): SNHLY, FYNNEI. CDR3 length: 15 residues. The J segment lost 2 bases and the V segment lost 4 bases, leaving 7 bases of the junction unmatched. The CDR3 is CASSAPSRGAYEQYF. CDR3 DNA sequence: TGTGCCAGCAGTGCCCCCTCGCGGGGGGCCTACGAGCAGTACTTC.